The 17 T cell receptor beta chains listed next were all sequenced from one sample in a study of blood T cell repertoires in COVID-19 (dated by TCRdb to about 2020). Library preparation was by the immunoSEQ multiplex PCR assay. TCRdb stores this immuneACCESS table with in-frame sequences only. Part of the clones is absent; in the studies checked, under half of the shortfall reflects unresolved V genes, and no reason is known for the rest. The table for this sample lists approximately 89,000 clones; approximately 81% of them were counted only once. Jointly, the top ten make up around 13% of the sample. Material for sequencing was peripheral blood. The receptors come from a woman in her 70s with acute or convalescent COVID-19.

The chain joins TRBV6-2 or TRBV6-3 to TRBJ2-5, with 7 positions matching TRBD2. Germline V gene data show CDR1 as MNHEY and CDR2 as SVGEGT. V lost 7 bases to trimming and J lost 1 base; unmatched junction nucleotides: 9. The CDR3 covers 15 residues. CDR3 DNA: TGTGCCAGCACCCCACACCTAGCGGTCCAAGAGACCCAGTACTTC. Translation gives CASTPHLAVQETQYF.

The chain uses TRBV7-9 and TRBJ2-1; D perhaps matches TRBD1 (5 bases). This CDR3 is built from 19 residues. V was pared by 4 bases and J by 1 base, with 23 bases between. CDR1 and CDR2 (germline): SEHNR, FQNEAQ (reference sequence). CDR3 in amino acids: CASSSTDTPRALSYNEQFF. In nucleotides, the CDR3 is TGTGCCAGCAGCTCGACAGACACCCCTCGAGCCCTATCCTACAATGAGCAGTTCTTC.

This clone has more than one count but fewer than ten. The chain uses TRBV11-3 and TRBJ2-3; the match to TRBD2 covers 11 bases. Germline loops: CDR1 SGHNT, CDR2 YENEEA. This CDR3 has 15 residues. Trimming cost V 7 bases and J 5 bases; bases outside gene matches: 8. CDR3 sequence (DNA): TGTGCCAGCACCAGTAGCGGGAGGGCCCAAGATACGCAGTATTTT. This translates into CASTSSGRAQDTQYF.

This sequence joins TRBV7-2 and TRBJ2-3; TRBD2 agrees at 9 bases. This CDR3 spans 15 amino acids. Per the germline V gene, CDR1 is SGHTA and CDR2 is FQGNSA. V gave up 6 bases and J gave up 6 bases; unmatched junction bases: 10. The chain's CDR3 is CASRSTSGRTDTQYF. The CDR3 coding sequence is TGTGCCAGCAGGTCTACGAGCGGGAGGACGGATACGCAGTATTTT.

This clone was observed a single time. V and J are TRBV11-3 and TRBJ1-1, with a possible D match to TRBD1 (6 bases). Germline-derived CDR1 and CDR2 are SGHNT and YENEEA. There are 14 residues in the CDR3. V was shortened by 10 bases and J by 0 bases, with 15 bases between the two germline ends. The CDR3 bases are TGTGCCACCGGACAGATTAACATGAACACTGAAGCTTTCTTT. This gives the protein CATGQINMNTEAFF.

This sequence joins TRBV7-9 and TRBJ2-5, with a possible D match to TRBD1 (5 bases). The germline V and J ends were trimmed by 1 base and 5 bases, with 11 bases remaining between them. This CDR3 is 14 amino acids long. CDR1 and CDR2 (germline): SEHNR, FQNEAQ (reference sequence). CDR3 nucleotide sequence: TGTGCCAGCAGCTTAGAATCAGGGCACGAGACCCAGTACTTC. As protein: CASSLESGHETQYF.

V is TRBV5-1 and J is TRBJ2-3, with 9 bases identical to TRBD2. V was pared by 0 bases and J by 1 base, with 12 bases of the junction left unmatched. In germline, CDR1 is SGHRS, CDR2 YFSETQ. The length of the CDR3 is 19 residues. CDR3 protein: CASSLELAGPTRGTDTQYF. The DNA for the CDR3 is TGCGCCAGCAGCTTGGAACTAGCGGGCCCGACCCGGGGCACAGATACGCAGTATTTT.

The V gene is TRBV10-3, the J gene TRBJ2-3; 9 bases are shared with TRBD2. The J segment lost 2 bases and the V segment lost 6 bases, leaving 3 bases of the junction unmatched. CDR3 size: 14 residues. Looked up from germline, CDR1 is ENHRY and CDR2 is SYGVKD. CDR3 coding DNA: TGTGCCATCAGGTTAGCGGGAGACACAGATACGCAGTATTTT. Its translation is CAIRLAGDTDTQYF.

The V call is TRBV18, the J call TRBJ1-3, with a possible D match to TRBD1 (5 bases). Looked up from germline, CDR1 is KGHSH and CDR2 is LQKENI. This CDR3 spans 14 amino acids. Trimming removed 1 base at V and 1 base at J, with 5 bases between. The CDR3 region is CASSPQGSGNTIYF. CDR3 DNA sequence: TGTGCCAGCTCACCACAGGGGTCTGGAAACACCATATATTTT.

The rearrangement joins TRBV2 to TRBJ2-1, with TRBD2 matching over 12 bases. Trimming removed 5 bases from V and 4 bases from J; junction bases left unmatched: 6. Germline V CDR1 and CDR2: SNHLY, FYNNEI. The CDR3 has 16 residues. The CDR3 DNA is TGTGCCAGCAGTCTGACTAGCGGGAGAAGATACAATGAGCAGTTCTTC. It codes for CASSLTSGRRYNEQFF.

The rearrangement joins TRBV3-1 (or the pseudogene TRBV3-2) to TRBJ2-7, with D possibly being TRBD1 (6 bases). The CDR3 contains 13 residues. Germline V lookup: CDR1 LGHDT, CDR2 YNNKEL (reference sequence). Trimming took 5 bases from V and 7 from J, leaving 15 bases between them. In nucleotides, the CDR3 is TGTGCCAGCAGCTCGAACAGGGTAGGGGAGCAGTACGTC. Residues: CASSSNRVGEQYV.

The V call is TRBV12-3 or TRBV12-4, the J call TRBJ1-6; 8 nucleotides line up with TRBD1. This CDR3 comprises 13 residues. The ends lost 3 bases at V and 10 bases at J; junction bases unmatched: 2. CDR3 sequence: CASSLTGDSPLHF. The CDR3 nucleotides are TGTGCCAGCAGTTTGACAGGGGACTCACCCCTCCACTTT.

This chain uses TRBV3-1 (or the pseudogene TRBV3-2) with TRBJ1-3; D perhaps matches TRBD1 (5 bases). The V and J ends lost 2 bases and 7 bases respectively, with 12 bases between them. In germline, CDR1 is LGHDT, CDR2 YNNKEL (reference sequence). The CDR3 is 14 amino acids. The CDR3 spells CASSQIQVTNTIYF. The CDR3 bases are TGTGCCAGCAGCCAAATACAGGTGACCAACACCATATATTTT.

The rearrangement uses TRBV29-1 and TRBJ2-2; 9 bases agree with TRBD1. Germline V gene sequence: CDR1 SQVTM, CDR2 ANQGSEA. The CDR3 is 13 residues long. After removal of 6 bases from V and 6 bases from J, the junction contained 5 bases not matched to a gene. This chain's CDR3 is CSVGTGTSGELFF. In DNA form, the CDR3 reads TGCAGCGTCGGGACAGGGACCTCCGGGGAGCTGTTTTTT.

The V gene is TRBV19, the J gene TRBJ1-2, with D possibly TRBD1 on 5 matching bases. Trimming removed 4 bases at V and 3 bases at J, with 18 bases between. Germline-derived CDR1 and CDR2 are LNHDA and SQIVND (reference sequence). The CDR3 runs 16 residues. For the CDR3, the DNA is TGTGCCAGTAGTAGGGGCTGGGAAGCGCACGACTATGGCTACACCTTC. Translated: CASSRGWEAHDYGYTF.

The chain couples TRBV5-1 to TRBJ2-2; 11 nucleotides line up with TRBD1. After removal of 0 bases from V and 7 bases from J, the junction contained 8 bases not matched to a gene. The CDR3 covers 17 residues. Germline CDR1 and CDR2: SGHRS and YFSETQ. CDR3 region: CASSLALRTGGIGELFF. The CDR3 DNA is TGCGCCAGCAGCTTGGCCCTAAGGACAGGGGGCATCGGGGAGCTGTTTTTT.

The chain joins TRBV6-1 to TRBJ2-7; 9 bases match TRBD1. The V segment lost 3 bases and the J segment 0 bases; nucleotides outside the gene matches: 12. Germline-derived CDR1 and CDR2 are MNHNS and SASEGT. The CDR3 extends over 18 amino acids. CDR3 DNA sequence: TGTGCCAGCAGTGATCATGGTCTTGGGGACAGGGTCTCCTACGAGCAGTACGTC. This translates into CASSDHGLGDRVSYEQYV.